This TCR beta chain was captured in a study of beta chain features in type 1 diabetes. General study findings and limits: Patients with type 1 diabetes carried fewer insertions and had more deletions at their VDJ junctions. Shorter TCRB CDR3s, moderately but significantly so, were found in Type 1 diabetes patients in all four CD4+ subsets.

Sorting with CD45RO/CCR7/CD25/CD127/CD95/CD27 yielded naive, central memory, regulatory and stem-like memory CD4+ cells. This CDR3 has 17 amino acids. From germline, CDR1 is SGHAT and CDR2 FQDESV (reference sequence). V lost 5 bases to trimming and J lost 1 base; unmatched junction nucleotides: 12. This clone came up a few times. Its specificity is not known. Every isolated RNA sample was fully reverse transcribed, so sequencing captured expressed TCRB transcripts. Regulatory, naive and central memory T cell samples averaged about 3.57 million reads. Some clones are missing from TCRdb's copy, which holds only in-frame ones; the method was immunoSEQ multiplex PCR. The sample has about 710,000 clones; around 15% are singletons.

The specimen was naive CD4+ T cells from blood. The chain joins TRBV11-1 to TRBJ1-1; 8 bases map to TRBD1. The receptor's source is a man between 18 and 29 years old with type 1 diabetes. The CDR3: CASSPGTGRYTNTEAFF. As DNA, the CDR3 is TGTGCCAGCAGCCCCGGGACAGGACGATATACGAACACTGAAGCTTTCTTT.